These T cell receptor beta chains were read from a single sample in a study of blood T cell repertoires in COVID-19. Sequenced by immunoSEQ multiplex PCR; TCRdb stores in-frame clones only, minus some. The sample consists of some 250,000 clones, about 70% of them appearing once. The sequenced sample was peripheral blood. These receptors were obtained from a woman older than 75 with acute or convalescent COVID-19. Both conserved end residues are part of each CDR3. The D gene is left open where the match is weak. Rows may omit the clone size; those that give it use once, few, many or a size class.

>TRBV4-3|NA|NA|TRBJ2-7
CASSQVPSPTYEQYF
TGCGCCAGCAGCCAAGTACCGTCTCCTACCTACGAGCAGTACTTC
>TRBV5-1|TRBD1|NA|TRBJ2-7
CASSLGTGRTREQYF
TGCGCCAGCAGCTTGGGGACAGGGAGAACGCGAGAGCAGTACTTC
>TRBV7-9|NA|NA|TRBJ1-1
CASSLAPRDAFF
TGTGCCAGCAGCTTAGCCCCCAGGGATGCTTTCTTT
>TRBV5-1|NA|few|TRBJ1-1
CASSLTELNTEAFF
TGCGCCAGCAGCTTGACAGAACTGAACACTGAAGCTTTCTTT
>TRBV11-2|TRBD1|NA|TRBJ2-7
CASSLGQTGGHEQYF
TGTGCCAGCAGCTTAGGCCAGACAGGGGGCCACGAGCAGTACTTC
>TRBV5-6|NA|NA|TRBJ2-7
CASSLGEAVSYEQYF
TGTGCCAGCAGCTTGGGGGAAGCGGTGTCCTACGAGCAGTACTTC
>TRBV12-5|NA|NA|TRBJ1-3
CASGTGQISGNTIYF
TGTGCTAGTGGTACCGGACAGATTTCCGGAAACACCATATATTTT
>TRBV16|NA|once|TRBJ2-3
CASSQGGTSTDTQYF
TGTGCCAGCAGCCAAGGCGGGACCAGCACAGATACGCAGTATTTT
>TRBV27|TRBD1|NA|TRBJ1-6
CASRSTGHSPLHF
TGTGCCAGCAGGTCGACAGGGCATTCACCCCTCCACTTT
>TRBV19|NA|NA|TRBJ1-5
CASSFIGNQPQHF
TGTGCCAGTAGTTTTATAGGCAATCAGCCCCAGCATTTT
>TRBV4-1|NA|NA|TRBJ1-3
CASSQDFGDTIYF
TGCGCCAGCAGCCAAGATTTCGGGGACACCATATATTTT
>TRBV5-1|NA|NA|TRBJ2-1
CASYSGTPPYNEQFF
TGCGCCAGCTATTCCGGGACACCCCCCTACAATGAGCAGTTCTTC
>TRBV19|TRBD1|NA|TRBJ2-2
CASSEGTANTGELFF
TGTGCCAGTAGTGAAGGGACAGCCAACACCGGGGAGCTGTTTTTT
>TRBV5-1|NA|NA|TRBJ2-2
CASRALAGPNTGELFF
TGCGCCAGCAGAGCCTTGGCGGGTCCGAACACCGGGGAGCTGTTTTTT
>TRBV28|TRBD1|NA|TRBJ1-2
CASSSTGTESF
TGTGCCAGCAGTTCCACCGGGACAGAAAGCTTC
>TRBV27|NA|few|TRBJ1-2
CASRQGWGYGYTF
TGTGCCAGCAGACAGGGCTGGGGCTATGGCTACACCTTC
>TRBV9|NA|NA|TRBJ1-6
CASSAAGQGSSPLHF
TGTGCCAGCAGCGCGGCGGGGCAGGGAAGTTCACCCCTCCACTTT
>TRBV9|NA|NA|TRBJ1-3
CASSLGLGNTIYF
TGTGCCAGCAGCCTGGGACTTGGAAACACCATATATTTT
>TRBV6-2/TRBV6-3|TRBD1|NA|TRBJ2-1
CASSYPTTGATNNEQFF
TGTGCCAGCAGTTACCCAACGACAGGGGCGACTAACAATGAGCAGTTCTTC
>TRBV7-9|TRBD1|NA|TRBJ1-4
CASSVGQGVGNEKLFF
TGTGCCAGCAGCGTGGGACAGGGGGTGGGTAATGAAAAACTGTTTTTT
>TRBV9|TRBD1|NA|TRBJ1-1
CASSKQGDTEAFF
TGTGCCAGCAGCAAACAGGGGGACACTGAAGCTTTCTTT
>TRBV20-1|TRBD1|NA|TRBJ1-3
CSASEGANSGNTIYF
TGCAGTGCTAGTGAGGGGGCTAACTCTGGAAACACCATATATTTT
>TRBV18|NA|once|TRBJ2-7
CASSPPGGREQYF
TGTGCCAGCTCACCACCGGGGGGGCGCGAGCAGTACTTC
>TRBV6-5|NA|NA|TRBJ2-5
CASRGQPQETQYF
TGTGCCAGCAGAGGACAGCCCCAAGAGACCCAGTACTTC
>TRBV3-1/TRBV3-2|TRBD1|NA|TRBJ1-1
CASRQGQGAFF
TGTGCCAGCAGACAAGGACAGGGAGCTTTCTTT
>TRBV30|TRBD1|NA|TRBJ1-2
CAWSIPGQGQNYTF
TGTGCCTGGAGTATACCGGGACAGGGTCAGAACTACACCTTC
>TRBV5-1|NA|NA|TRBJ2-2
CASSREPSGELFF
TGCGCCAGCAGCAGAGAGCCCTCCGGGGAGCTGTTTTTT
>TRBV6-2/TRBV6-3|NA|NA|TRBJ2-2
CASSYFGLRGGELFF
TGTGCCAGCAGTTACTTCGGTCTAAGGGGCGGGGAGCTGTTTTTT
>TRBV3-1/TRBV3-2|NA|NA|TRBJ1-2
CASSQGGGIGYTF
TGTGCCAGCAGCCAAGGAGGAGGAATTGGCTACACCTTC
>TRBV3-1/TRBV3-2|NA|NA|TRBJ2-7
CASSFQADSRQYF
TGTGCCAGCAGCTTTCAAGCGGACAGTCGGCAGTACTTC
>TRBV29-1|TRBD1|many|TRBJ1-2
CSVLILGQGDYGYTF
TGCAGCGTTCTCATTTTGGGACAGGGGGACTATGGCTACACCTTC
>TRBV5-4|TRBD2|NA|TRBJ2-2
CASRSSGGAGRANTGELFF
TGTGCCAGCAGGAGTAGCGGGGGGGCTGGCCGCGCGAACACCGGGGAGCTGTTTTTT
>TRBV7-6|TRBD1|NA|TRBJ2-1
CASSLQGASSYNEQFF
TGTGCCAGCAGCTTACAGGGGGCAAGCTCCTACAATGAGCAGTTCTTC
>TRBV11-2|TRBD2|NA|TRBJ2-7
CASSITLAAGEQYF
TGTGCCAGCAGCATAACACTAGCGGCTGGGGAGCAGTACTTC
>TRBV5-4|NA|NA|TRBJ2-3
CASSLAGGDTQYF
TGTGCCAGCAGCTTGGCCGGCGGCGATACGCAGTATTTT
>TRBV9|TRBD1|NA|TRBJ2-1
CASSARRDSYNEQFF
TGTGCCAGCAGCGCACGACGGGACAGTTACAATGAGCAGTTCTTC
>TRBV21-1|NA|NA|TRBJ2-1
CASSPTPGHMGRFSGICRNEQFF
TGTGCCAGCAGCCCCACACCGGGACATATGGGGAGATTTAGCGGGATCTGTCGGAATGAGCAGTTCTTC
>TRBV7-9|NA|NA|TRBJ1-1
CASSSDRRNTEAFF
TGTGCCAGCAGCTCTGACAGGAGGAACACTGAAGCTTTCTTT
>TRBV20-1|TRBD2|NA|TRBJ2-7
CSASTGTSSYEQYF
TGCAGTGCTAGTACCGGGACTAGCTCCTACGAGCAGTACTTC
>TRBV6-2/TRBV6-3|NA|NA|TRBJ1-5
CASSYWTGQPQHF
TGTGCCAGCAGTTACTGGACTGGTCAGCCCCAGCATTTT
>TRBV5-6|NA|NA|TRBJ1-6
CASSLAGGYSPLHF
TGTGCCAGCAGCTTGGCGGGGGGGTATTCACCCCTCCACTTT
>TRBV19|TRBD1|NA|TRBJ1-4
CASSADRDEKLFF
TGTGCCAGTAGTGCGGACAGGGATGAAAAACTGTTTTTT
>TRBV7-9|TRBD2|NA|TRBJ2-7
CASSLGLAHEQYF
TGTGCCAGCAGCTTGGGACTAGCCCACGAGCAGTACTTC
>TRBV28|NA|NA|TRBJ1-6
CATTDSHNSPLHF
TGTGCCACCACGGACAGCCATAATTCACCCCTCCACTTT
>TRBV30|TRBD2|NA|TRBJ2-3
CAWSVGLAYSGTDTQYF
TGTGCCTGGAGTGTAGGACTAGCGTATTCGGGCACAGATACGCAGTATTTT
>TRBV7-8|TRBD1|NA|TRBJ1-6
CASIETGAGTYNSPLHF
TGTGCCAGCATCGAGACAGGGGCGGGAACCTATAATTCACCCCTCCACTTT
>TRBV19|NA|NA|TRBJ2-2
CASCRAGANTGELFF
TGTGCCAGTTGCAGGGCCGGAGCGAACACCGGGGAGCTGTTTTTT